This entry lists 21 T cell receptor beta chains sequenced from one sample in a study of cytotoxic CD8 clonotypes in ibrutinib-treated CLL. Clones were read by immunoSEQ multiplex PCR, and TCRdb kept only the in-frame ones, dropping some. The sample has under 300,000 clones, 70% seen once. Specimen: PBMCs, collected after 24 months of ibrutinib treatment. These receptors were obtained from a human donor with chronic lymphocytic leukemia.

In this sample, this clone turned up a few times. Other DNA variants within this sample encode the same CDR3. This chain joins TRBV5-1 and TRBJ1-1; D is undetermined. This CDR3 has 14 amino acids. Germline V gene sequence: CDR1 SGHRS, CDR2 YFSETQ. The V end was cut by 0 bases, the J end by 2 bases, with 8 bases between. The CDR3: CASSLGDGNTEAFF. The DNA of the CDR3 is TGCGCCAGCAGCTTGGGTGACGGAAACACTGAAGCTTTCTTT.

In regard to this clone: One junction end disagrees with the germline gene, perhaps due to a read error. V gene TRBV7-2 combines with J gene TRBJ2-5; TRBD1 matches at 9 bases. CDR1 and CDR2 (germline): SGHTA, FQGNSA. This CDR3 region has 14 residues. The CDR3 reads CASSRSGTGSILNF. In DNA, the CDR3 is TGTGCCAGCAGCCGTTCCGGGACAGGGTCCATCTTAAACTTC.

The rearrangement joins TRBV7-2 to TRBJ1-1; 9 bases match TRBD1. The CDR3 covers 15 residues. Looked up from germline, CDR1 is SGHTA and CDR2 is FQGNSA. J lost 6 bases, V lost 3 bases, and 8 bases had no gene match. For the CDR3, the DNA is TGTGCCAGCAGCTTCACCGGGACAGGGTCCGCTGAAGCTTTCTTT. Translation: CASSFTGTGSAEAFF.

This clone came up once. The genes are TRBV5-1 and TRBJ2-7; maybe TRBD2 (5 bases). Germline V gene lookup returns CDR1 SGHRS and CDR2 YFSETQ. Trimming left V 0 bases short and J 3 bases short, with 16 bases between. The CDR3 covers 16 residues. CDR3 bases: TGCGCCAGCAGCTTGGCCCACCACGACGGGGTCTACGAGCAGTACTTC. It translates to CASSLAHHDGVYEQYF.

This chain links TRBV6-5 with TRBJ1-5, with D possibly matching TRBD1 (6 bases). V dropped 1 base and J dropped 3 bases, with 10 bases sitting between them. Germline lookup yields CDR1 MNHEY and CDR2 SVGAGI. This CDR3 spans 15 amino acids. The CDR3 nucleotides are TGTGCCAGCAGTTACTATCAGGGACACAATCAGCCCCAGCATTTT. Residues: CASSYYQGHNQPQHF.

The chain has TRBV7-2 and TRBJ1-2; D is unclear. This CDR3 has 13 residues. CDR1 and CDR2 (germline): SGHTA, FQGNSA. Trimming took off 3 bases at V and 9 bases at J, with 14 bases between the two ends. CDR3 in amino acids: CASSFLGFSSYTF. Written as DNA, the CDR3 is TGTGCCAGCAGCTTTTTAGGGTTTTCGAGCTACACCTTC.

The chain recombines TRBV18 with TRBJ1-1, with 7 bases lining up with TRBD1. The CDR3 sequence is 13 residues long. Trimming at V came to 5 bases and at J to 4 bases, leaving 4 bases not matched to a gene. In germline, CDR1 is KGHSH, CDR2 LQKENI. The DNA for the CDR3 is TGTGCCAGCTCAGAGAGGACAGGCACTGAAGCTTTCTTT. Its protein is CASSERTGTEAFF.

This clone turned up a few times. The rearrangement uses TRBV13 and TRBJ1-2; D remains unclear. V shed 0 bases and J shed 5 bases, with 4 bases lying between them. The CDR3 length is 12 residues. CDR1 and CDR2 (germline): PRHDT, FYEKMQ (reference sequence). The DNA of the CDR3 is TGTGCCAGCAGCTTAGGCCAGTATGGCTACACCTTC. Translating gives CASSLGQYGYTF. Supplemented by reference TRBV13 and TRBJ1-2, the full variable domain reads AAGVIQSPRHLIKEKRETATLKCYPIPRHDTVYWYQQGPGQDPQFLISFYEKMQSDKGSIPDRFSAQQFSDYHSELNMSSLELGDSALYFCASSLGQYGYTFGSGTRLTVV.

V is TRBV21-1 and J is TRBJ2-4; the table's D call of TRBD2 was not tested on the DNA. TRBV21-1 is a pseudogene segment. The CDR3 is made up of 13 amino acids. The CDR3 loop reads CASRGTSSGIQYF. CDR3 sequence (DNA): TGTGCCAGCAGGGGGACTAGTTCCGGCATTCAGTACTTC.

V usage is TRBV27 and J usage is TRBJ1-2; maybe TRBD1 (6 bases). This CDR3 comprises 14 residues. Trimming removed 3 bases from V and 8 bases from J, with 16 bases in between. Germline V gene data show CDR1 as MNHEY and CDR2 as SMNVEV (reference sequence). CDR3 in amino acids: CASSFGGPGRGYTF. CDR3 coding DNA: TGTGCCAGCAGTTTCGGGGGCCCGGGGCGCGGCTACACCTTC.

The chain recombines TRBV19 with TRBJ2-5; 8 positions agree with TRBD1. V was pared by 4 bases and J by 5 bases, with 12 bases of the junction left unmatched. Germline V CDR1 and CDR2: LNHDA, SQIVND (reference sequence). The CDR3 has 16 amino acids. CDR3 coding DNA: TGTGCCAGTAGTACCAGACAGGGGCCGGAGGAGGAGACCCAGTACTTC. Residues: CASSTRQGPEEETQYF.

The sample holds a few counts of this clone. The chain is built from TRBV28 and TRBJ1-2, with no clear D. The V end lost 10 bases, the J end lost 3 bases, and 6 bases lay between the germline ends. Germline V gene data show CDR1 as MDHEN and CDR2 as SYDVKM. The CDR3 loop spans 10 amino acids. The CDR3 region has the DNA TGTGCCACCCGCGACTATGGCTACACCTTC. Its protein product is CATRDYGYTF.

This clone was seen a single time. The J gene is TRBJ2-3, the V gene TRBV7-3; TRBD2 is a possible D gene (5 bases). The V end lost 3 bases, the J end lost 1 base, and 11 bases lay between the germline ends. From germline, CDR1 is SGHTA and CDR2 FQGTGA. The length of the CDR3 is 15 residues. CDR3 in amino acids: CASSFNTGGTDTQYF. The DNA of the CDR3 is TGTGCCAGCAGCTTTAACACCGGGGGCACAGATACGCAGTATTTT.

The rearrangement links TRBV28 to TRBJ2-1; D is unclear. This CDR3 spans 11 amino acids. Per the germline V gene, CDR1 is MDHEN and CDR2 is SYDVKM. V lost 8 bases and J lost 5, with 7 bases in between. As DNA, the CDR3 is TGTGCCAGCCTCTTGAACAATGAGCAGTTCTTC. Protein product: CASLLNNEQFF.

The rearrangement links TRBV2 to TRBJ1-3; unclear D gene. In germline, CDR1 is SNHLY, CDR2 FYNNEI. Between the trimmed V and J ends, which lost 4 bases and 9 bases, there was a span of 7 bases. The CDR3 is 11 residues long. The CDR3 reads CASSGGTTIYF. In DNA form, the CDR3 reads TGTGCCAGCAGTGGGGGTACCACCATATATTTT.

The gene calls are TRBV6-6 and TRBJ2-7; possible D gene TRBD1, 6 bases. Trimming removed 6 bases at V and 6 bases at J, with 15 bases between. The CDR3 is 13 residues long. CDR1 and CDR2 from the germline V gene are MNHNY and SVGAGI (reference sequence). CDR3 sequence: CASSPGSGAEQYF. Here the CDR3 DNA reads TGTGCCAGCAGCCCGGGGTCAGGGGCCGAGCAGTACTTC.

The rearrangement joins TRBV19 to TRBJ1-1, with D uncertain. Trimming removed 7 bases from V and 1 base from J, with 16 bases in between. Germline V CDR1 and CDR2: LNHDA, SQIVND (reference sequence). The CDR3 is 15 residues long. DNA of the CDR3: TGTGCCAGTAACGTGTTCCGTTTGGGGAACACTGAAGCTTTCTTT. This encodes CASNVFRLGNTEAFF.

The V call is TRBV21-1, the J call TRBJ1-2. TRBV21-1 corresponds to a pseudogene. The CDR3 spans 14 residues. CDR3 amino acids: CASSKAVACYGYTF. CDR3 nucleotide sequence: TGTGCCAGCAGCAAAGCGGTAGCCTGCTATGGCTACACCTTC.

The V gene is TRBV6-6, the J gene TRBJ2-6; no clear D. The V gene lost 2 bases and the J gene lost 0 bases, with 2 bases spanning the gap. In germline, CDR1 is MNHNY, CDR2 SVGAGI (reference sequence). The length of the CDR3 is 14 residues. As DNA, the CDR3 is TGTGCCAGCAGTTACCCCTCTGGGGCCAACGTCCTGACTTTC. This encodes CASSYPSGANVLTF.

The CDR3 bases are TGTGCCAGCAGCGCGTGGGACAGGCGGGCAGATACGCAGTATTTT. This encodes CASSAWDRRADTQYF. The chain couples TRBV9 to TRBJ2-3, with 8 bases that match TRBD1. Germline V gene data show CDR1 as SGDLS and CDR2 as YYNGEE. The CDR3 totals 15 residues. With V trimmed by 3 bases and J by 4 bases, 7 bases remained unmatched.

This clone was found once. The chain is built from TRBV2 and TRBJ2-1; 13 bases fit TRBD2. Germline V gene sequence: CDR1 SNHLY, CDR2 FYNNEI. The CDR3 sequence is 14 residues long. After removal of 4 bases from V and 7 bases from J, the junction contained 1 base not matched to a gene. The CDR3 is CASSGLAGGNEQFF. Here the CDR3 DNA reads TGTGCCAGCAGTGGACTAGCGGGAGGTAATGAGCAGTTCTTC.